What follows describes a single T cell receptor (beta chain). Authors' analysis steps: Nucleated cell counts were estimated from reference gene primer amplification. The method was immunoSEQ multiplex PCR; TCRdb's version includes in-frame clones alone and lacks a portion of them. The DNA gave D and trimming, while V, J and clone size come from that table. This table has around 280,000 clones, 70% to 90% appearing once. This specimen comes from a study of blood T cell repertoires in COVID-19. The CDR3 runs 13 residues. The germline V gene has CDR1 SGHNT and CDR2 YYREEE (reference sequence). The ends lost 5 bases at V and 6 bases at J; junction bases unmatched: 4.

The sequenced sample consisted of PBMCs or T cells enriched from blood (not recorded which). The receptor's source is a woman aged 40 to 50 who had recovered from COVID-19. The genes are TRBV5-4 and TRBJ2-1; 8 bases fit TRBD2. The CDR3 DNA is TGTGCCAGCAGTTTCGGGACTAGCAATGAGCAGTTCTTC. Translation gives CASSFGTSNEQFF. Complete variable domain (other parts from reference TRBV5-4 and TRBJ2-1): ETGVTQSPTHLIKTRGQQVTLRCSSQSGHNTVSWYQQALGQGPQFIFQYYREEENGRGNFPPRFSGLQFPNYSSELNVNALELDDSALYLCASSFGTSNEQFFGPGTRLTVL.